The rows below give T cell receptor beta chains drawn from one sample of a study of T-cell reconstitution after alpha-beta-depleted transplantation in children. TCRdb reanalysed the PCR reads using MiXCR and keeps one entry per CDR3 protein. The data show about 980,000 distinct CDR3 sequences, with roughly 29% seen just once and around 30% held by the top ten. This specimen consisted of PBMCs, mostly from graft donor cells, obtained 360 days after TCRalphabeta/CD19-depleted stem cell transplant. All receptors come from a boy younger than two who had a stem cell transplant for SCID, so the T cells may come from the graft donor. CDR3s include the opening cysteine and the closing phenylalanine or tryptophan. Each record gives: D gene, CDR3 length, V gene, J gene, clone size, CDR3 DNA, CDR3 protein. D genes are given only for firm matches. Not every row has a clone size; where given, it reads once, few, many or a size class.

TRBD1	15	TRBV6-5	TRBJ2-3	NA	TGTGCCAGCAGTTACGATTGGGGACAGGCCGATACGCAGTATTTT	CASSYDWGQADTQYF
NA	15	TRBV7-9	TRBJ2-6	few	TGTGCCAGCAGCTTAGTACAGGCTGGGGCCAACGTCCTGACTTTC	CASSLVQAGANVLTF
NA	14	TRBV3-1	TRBJ2-7	NA	TGTGCCAGCAGCCAGATGGGGAGTGAAAACGAGCAGTACTTC	CASSQMGSENEQYF
NA	15	TRBV18	TRBJ2-7	NA	TGTGCCAGCTCACCAATCGTAGCGGACTCCTACGAGCAGTACTTC	CASSPIVADSYEQYF
NA	15	TRBV9	TRBJ1-1	few	TGTGCCAGCAGCGGGGGGACCGAGTTGTACACTGAAGCTTTCTTT	CASSGGTELYTEAFF
NA	11	TRBV20-1	TRBJ1-1	few	TGCAGTGCTAAGGGGGGTACTGAAGCTTTCTTT	CSAKGGTEAFF
TRBD1	14	TRBV4-1	TRBJ2-1	NA	TGCGCCAGCAGCCCACCGACAGGGTCGAATGAGCAGTTCTTC	CASSPPTGSNEQFF
NA	11	TRBV20-1	TRBJ2-7	NA	TGCAGTGCTAGAGCCTTCTACGAGCAGTACTTC	CSARAFYEQYF
NA	17	TRBV6-1	TRBJ2-2	NA	TGTGCCAGCAGGCCCGGGAGCGACCTAATTTTCGCCGGGGAGCTGTTTTTT	CASRPGSDLIFAGELFF
NA	13	TRBV15	TRBJ1-5	few	TGTGCCACCAGCAGAGAGTCAGCGGGGGCCCAGCATTTT	CATSRESAGAQHF
NA	15	TRBV3-1	TRBJ2-7	once	TGTGCCAGCAGCCCCCGGGCAGGCTTCTCCTACGAGCAGTACTTC	CASSPRAGFSYEQYF
NA	16	TRBV4-1	TRBJ2-7	few	TGCGCCAGCAGCCTAGACCTTTCTGGCAGGGCATACGAGCAGTACTTC	CASSLDLSGRAYEQYF
NA	15	TRBV28	TRBJ1-5	NA	TGTGCCAGCAGTTTCCCCTGGGTTAGCAATCAGCCCCAGCATTTT	CASSFPWVSNQPQHF
NA	14	TRBV19	TRBJ1-5	NA	TGTGCCAGTAGTATGGCTTTCAGCAATCAGCCCCAGCATTTT	CASSMAFSNQPQHF
NA	15	TRBV7-9	TRBJ2-7	NA	TGTGCCAGCAGCTTCCCAACAGGGGAGGCCTACGAGCAGTACTTC	CASSFPTGEAYEQYF
NA	17	TRBV5-5	TRBJ2-1	once	TGTGCCAGCAGCTCAAGACCCCCGGGGTCAACCTACAATGAGCAGTTCTTC	CASSSRPPGSTYNEQFF
NA	16	TRBV7-8	TRBJ1-1	NA	TGTGCCAGCAGCCCCTTTAGTTCAACACCTAACACTGAAGCTTTCTTT	CASSPFSSTPNTEAFF
TRBD2	15	TRBV11-2	TRBJ2-3	NA	TGTGCCAGCACGCTGACTAGCGGGCCCAGGGATACGCAGTATTTT	CASTLTSGPRDTQYF
NA	13	TRBV12-3/TRBV12-4	TRBJ2-3	NA	TGTGCCAGCAGGGTGGACCCAACAGATACGCAGTATTTT	CASRVDPTDTQYF
TRBD1	17	TRBV6-1	TRBJ1-5	NA	TGTGCCAGCCGTCGGGGCACGACAGGGGGGACGGGACAGCCCCTGCATTTT	CASRRGTTGGTGQPLHF
TRBD2	15	TRBV4-1	TRBJ2-2	many	TGCGCCAGCAGCTTTGACGGGGGGGCGGTCGGGGAGCTGTTTTTT	CASSFDGGAVGELFF
NA	18	TRBV29-1	TRBJ1-1	few	TGCAGCGTTTACTCACCGTGGGGGCTGAAAGAGATGAACACTGAAGCTTTCTTT	CSVYSPWGLKEMNTEAFF
NA	15	TRBV18	TRBJ2-7	few	TGTGCCAGCTCACCAACCAACAGGCCCTCCTACGAGCAGTACTTC	CASSPTNRPSYEQYF